These 9 T cell receptor beta chains were sequenced from one sample in a study of blood T cells in healthy people across ages (dated by TCRdb to between 2014 and 2016). The library came from 5' RACE. TCRdb lists the instrument as Illumina HiSeq 2500. A second 7 to 11 cycle PCR used a sample-barcoded 5' primer and a J-beta primer mix. The public reads were reprocessed in TCRdb via fastp at Q25 and MiXCR, keeping in-frame beta chains. Every entry covers one CDR3 protein and lists the most common genes and DNA from its rows. Counted in this sample were roughly 680,000 distinct CDR3 sequences; about half of them appeared once. The ten most abundant clones make up roughly 34% of the sample. Sequencing was carried out using blood. Source of these receptors: a woman aged 55-69 years in good health.

J is TRBJ2-7 and V is TRBV10-3; 9 bases map to TRBD2. The CDR3 consists of 15 residues. The V gene's germline CDR1 is ENHRY and CDR2 SYGVKD. Trimming at V came to 6 bases and at J to 3 bases, leaving 9 bases not matched to a gene. CDR3 coding DNA: TGTGCCATCAGGGAGGAGGCTAGCGGGGACTACGAGCAGTACTTC. It yields the protein CAIREEASGDYEQYF.

The chain couples TRBV5-1 to TRBJ1-1, with unresolved D. Germline values: CDR1 SGHRS, CDR2 YFSETQ. Trimming left V 5 bases short and J 1 base short, with 12 bases between. This CDR3 comprises 14 residues. The CDR3 loop reads CASRRISQNTEAFF. In DNA, the CDR3 is TGCGCCAGCAGAAGGATCAGCCAGAACACTGAAGCTTTCTTT.

V is TRBV5-4 and J is TRBJ2-5; tentatively, D is TRBD1 (5 bases). The CDR3 consists of 16 residues. Germline CDR1 SGHNT, CDR2 YYREEE (reference sequence). V lost 4 bases, J lost 5 bases, and 21 bases lay in between. DNA for the CDR3: TGTGCCAGCAGCCTCCTTAGACTGGACACCAATGAGACCCAGTACTTC. It is translated as CASSLLRLDTNETQYF.

The V call is TRBV5-1, the J call TRBJ2-1; 7 bases line up with TRBD2. V was clipped by 4 bases and J by 7 bases; unmatched bases: 14. CDR1 and CDR2 from the germline V gene are SGHRS and YFSETQ. The length of the CDR3 is 16 residues. For the CDR3, the DNA is TGCGCCAGCAGCCCTCAGGGTAGCGGGTCCTCAAATGAGCAGTTCTTC. Protein sequence: CASSPQGSGSSNEQFF.

This chain uses TRBV7-9 with TRBJ2-5; 10 bases line up with TRBD2. J gave up 11 bases and V 4 bases, and 13 bases lay outside the gene matches. This CDR3 has 15 amino acids. Germline V gene data show CDR1 as SEHNR and CDR2 as FQNEAQ (reference sequence). CDR3 amino acids: CASSSSGSLSLEQYF. Written as DNA, the CDR3 is TGTGCCAGCAGCTCTAGCGGGAGTTTGTCCCTTGAGCAGTACTTC.

Regarding this clonotype: A junction end diverges from the germline sequence, so it may reflect a read error. This chain connects TRBV7-7 to TRBJ2-5, with 8 bases fitting TRBD1. The CDR3 has 15 residues. Germline assignment: CDR1 SSHAT and CDR2 FNYEAQ (reference sequence). CDR3 sequence: CASSTGQGPQETQYF. CDR3 nucleotide sequence: TGTGCTAGCAGCACCGGACAGGGCCCGCAAGAGACCCAGTACTTC.

The rearrangement links TRBV3-1 to TRBJ1-2; D is possibly TRBD1 (5 bases). This CDR3 is 15 amino acids long. Between the trimmed V and J ends, which lost 1 base and 5 bases, there was a span of 14 bases. Looked up from germline, CDR1 is LGHDT and CDR2 is YNNKEL (reference sequence). The CDR3 sequence: CASSQGRGVGYGYTF. In DNA, the CDR3 is TGTGCCAGCAGCCAAGGGAGGGGCGTTGGTTATGGCTACACCTTC.

The chain carries TRBV7-3 and TRBJ1-2, with 12 bases aligning to TRBD1. V shed 5 bases, J shed 7 bases, and the junction held 5 bases outside the gene matches. In germline, CDR1 is SGHTA, CDR2 FQGTGA. This CDR3 contains 14 residues. The CDR3 loop reads CASSQGQGAGGYTF. CDR3 DNA: TGTGCCAGCAGCCAGGGACAGGGGGCGGGTGGCTACACCTTC.

Many counts were recorded for this clonotype. This chain joins TRBV6-2 or TRBV6-3 and TRBJ2-7, with 9 bases fitting TRBD1. Germline V gene sequence: CDR1 MNHEY, CDR2 SVGEGT. V was clipped by 4 bases and J by 3 bases; unmatched bases: 7. The CDR3 is made up of 15 amino acids. CDR3 loop: CASSSHGTGHYEQYF. The CDR3 DNA reads TGTGCCAGCAGTTCACACGGGACAGGGCACTACGAGCAGTACTTC.